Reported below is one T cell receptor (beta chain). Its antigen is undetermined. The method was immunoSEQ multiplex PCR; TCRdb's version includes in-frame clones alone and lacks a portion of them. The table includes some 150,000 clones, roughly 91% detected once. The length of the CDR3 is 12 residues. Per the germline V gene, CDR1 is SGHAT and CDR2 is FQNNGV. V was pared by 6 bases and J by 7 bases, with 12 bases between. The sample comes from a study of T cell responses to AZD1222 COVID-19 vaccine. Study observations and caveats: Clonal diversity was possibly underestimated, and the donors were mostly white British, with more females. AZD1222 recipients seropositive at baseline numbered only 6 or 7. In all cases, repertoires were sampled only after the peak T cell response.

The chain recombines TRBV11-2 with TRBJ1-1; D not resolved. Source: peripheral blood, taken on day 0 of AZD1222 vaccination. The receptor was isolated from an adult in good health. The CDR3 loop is CASRTVLGEAFF. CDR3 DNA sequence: TGTGCCAGCAGAACCGTGTTGGGTGAAGCTTTCTTT.